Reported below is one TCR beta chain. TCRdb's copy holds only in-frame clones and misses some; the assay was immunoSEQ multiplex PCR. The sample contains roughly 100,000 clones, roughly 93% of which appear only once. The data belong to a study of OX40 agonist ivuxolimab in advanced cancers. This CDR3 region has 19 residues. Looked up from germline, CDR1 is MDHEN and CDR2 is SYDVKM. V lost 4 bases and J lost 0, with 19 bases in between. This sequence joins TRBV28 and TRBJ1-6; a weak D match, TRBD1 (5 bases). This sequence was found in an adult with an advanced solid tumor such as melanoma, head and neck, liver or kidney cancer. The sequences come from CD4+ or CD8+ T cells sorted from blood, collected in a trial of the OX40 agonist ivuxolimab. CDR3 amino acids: CASSSSGTSKSSYNSPLHF. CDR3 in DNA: TGTGCCAGCAGTTCGTCCGGGACGAGTAAAAGCTCCTATAATTCACCCCTCCACTTT.